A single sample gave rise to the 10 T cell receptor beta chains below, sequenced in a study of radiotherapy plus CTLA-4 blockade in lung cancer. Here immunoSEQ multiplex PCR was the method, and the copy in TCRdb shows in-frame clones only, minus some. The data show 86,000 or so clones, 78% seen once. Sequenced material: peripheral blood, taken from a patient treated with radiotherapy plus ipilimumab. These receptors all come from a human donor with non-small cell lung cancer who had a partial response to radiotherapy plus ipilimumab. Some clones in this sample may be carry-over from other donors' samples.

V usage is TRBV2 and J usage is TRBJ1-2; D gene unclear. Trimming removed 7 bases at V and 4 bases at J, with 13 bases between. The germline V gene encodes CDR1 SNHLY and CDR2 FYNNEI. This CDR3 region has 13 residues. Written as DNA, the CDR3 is TGTGCCAGCAACCCTCAAGGACTCTATGGCTACACCTTC. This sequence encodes CASNPQGLYGYTF.

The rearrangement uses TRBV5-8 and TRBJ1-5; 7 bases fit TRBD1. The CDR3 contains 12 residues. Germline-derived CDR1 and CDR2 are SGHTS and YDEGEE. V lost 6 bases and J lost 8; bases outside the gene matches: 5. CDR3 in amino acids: CASTRDREPQHF. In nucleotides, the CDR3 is TGTGCCAGCACTCGAGACAGGGAGCCCCAGCATTTT.

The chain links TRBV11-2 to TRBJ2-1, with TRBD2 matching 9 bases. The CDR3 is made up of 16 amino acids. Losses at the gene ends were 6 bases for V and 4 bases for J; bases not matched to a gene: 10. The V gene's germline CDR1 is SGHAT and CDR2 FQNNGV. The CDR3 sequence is CASRPIAGGFYNEQFF. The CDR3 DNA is TGTGCCAGCAGGCCTATTGCGGGAGGGTTTTACAATGAGCAGTTCTTC. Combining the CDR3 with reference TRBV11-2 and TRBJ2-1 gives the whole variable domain EAGVAQSPRYKIIEKRQSVAFWCNPISGHATLYWYQQILGQGPKLLIQFQNNGVVDDSQLPKDRFSAERLKGVDSTLKIQPAKLEDSAVYLCASRPIAGGFYNEQFFGPGTRLTVL.

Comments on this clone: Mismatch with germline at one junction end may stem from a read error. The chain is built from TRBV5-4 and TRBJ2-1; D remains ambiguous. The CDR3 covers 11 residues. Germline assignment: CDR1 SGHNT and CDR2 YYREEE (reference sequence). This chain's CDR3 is CASSFYDEQFF. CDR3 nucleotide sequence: TGTGCCAGCAGCTTCTACGATGAGCAGTTCTTC.

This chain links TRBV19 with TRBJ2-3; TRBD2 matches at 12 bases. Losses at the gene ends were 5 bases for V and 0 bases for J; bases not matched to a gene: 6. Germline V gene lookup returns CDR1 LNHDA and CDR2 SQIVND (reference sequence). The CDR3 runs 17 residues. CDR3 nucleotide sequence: TGTGCCAGTAGTGGGACTAGCGGGCGTTCTAGCACAGATACGCAGTATTTT. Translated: CASSGTSGRSSTDTQYF.

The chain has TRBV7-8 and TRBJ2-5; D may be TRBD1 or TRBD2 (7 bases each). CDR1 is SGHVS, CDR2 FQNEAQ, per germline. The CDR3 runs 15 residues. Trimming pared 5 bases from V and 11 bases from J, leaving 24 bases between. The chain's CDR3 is CASSLGRGRSFGQYF. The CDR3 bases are TGTGCCAGCAGCCTAGGGAGGGGGCGCTCCTTTGGGCAGTACTTC.

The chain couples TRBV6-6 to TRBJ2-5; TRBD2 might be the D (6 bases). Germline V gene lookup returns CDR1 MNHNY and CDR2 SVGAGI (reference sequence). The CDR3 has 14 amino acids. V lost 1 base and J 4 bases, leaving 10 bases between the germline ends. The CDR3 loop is CASSYFQGGETQYF. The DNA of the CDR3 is TGTGCCAGCAGTTACTTTCAGGGAGGAGAGACCCAGTACTTC.

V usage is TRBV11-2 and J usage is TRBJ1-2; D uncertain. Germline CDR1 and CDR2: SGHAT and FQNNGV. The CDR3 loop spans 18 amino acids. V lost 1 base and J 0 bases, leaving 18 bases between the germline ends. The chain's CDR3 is CASSLGNSQKQSNYGYTF. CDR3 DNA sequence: TGTGCCAGCAGCTTAGGGAACTCACAGAAACAGTCTAACTATGGCTACACCTTC.

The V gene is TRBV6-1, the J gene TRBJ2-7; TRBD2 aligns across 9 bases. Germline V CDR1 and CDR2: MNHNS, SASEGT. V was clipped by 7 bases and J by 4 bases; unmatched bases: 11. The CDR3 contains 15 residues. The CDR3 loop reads CASNLGGRVRYEQYF. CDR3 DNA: TGTGCCAGCAACCTCGGCGGGAGGGTTAGGTACGAGCAGTACTTC.

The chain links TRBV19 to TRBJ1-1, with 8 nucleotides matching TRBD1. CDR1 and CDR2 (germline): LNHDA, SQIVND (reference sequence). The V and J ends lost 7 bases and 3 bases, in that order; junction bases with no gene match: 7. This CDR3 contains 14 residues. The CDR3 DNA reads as TGTGCCAGTACCATGGGACAGGCGTACACTGAAGCTTTCTTT. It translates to CASTMGQAYTEAFF.